This is a list of T cell receptor beta chains from one sample in a study of blood T cells in healthy people across ages. TCRdb re-called the 5' RACE reads through MiXCR, storing one row per CDR3 protein. The table has about 810,000 distinct CDR3 sequences, 30% to 45% seen once. The sample comprised blood. Receptors originate from a man aged 18 to 30 in good health. Each CDR3 is given with its conserved first and last residue. Each record gives: J gene, D gene, V gene, clone size, CDR3 protein, CDR3 DNA. D genes are given only for firm matches. Rows give clone size only sometimes, using once, few, many, or a class for an expanded clone.

>TRBJ2-2|NA|TRBV7-2|few
CASSLGQVTGELFF
TGTGCCAGCAGCTTAGGACAGGTCACCGGGGAGCTGTTTTTT
>TRBJ2-1|TRBD2|TRBV6-2/TRBV6-3|few
CASSLAQGSRLAGGVDEQFF
TGTGCCAGCAGCCTCGCCCAGGGATCAAGACTAGCGGGGGGTGTGGATGAGCAGTTCTTC
>TRBJ2-5|NA|TRBV5-1|NA
CASRSAELQETQYF
TGCGCCAGCAGATCTGCGGAACTCCAAGAGACCCAGTACTTC
>TRBJ2-1|NA|TRBV2|many
CASSDSGISYNEQFF
TGTGCCAGCAGTGATTCGGGGATCTCATACAATGAGCAGTTCTTC
>TRBJ2-7|NA|TRBV7-2|NA
CASSSDPSYEQYF
TGTGCCAGCAGCTCCGACCCATCCTACGAGCAGTACTTC
>TRBJ1-5|TRBD1|TRBV12-3/TRBV12-4|NA
CASSTTGGGQPQHF
TGTGCCAGCAGTACAACAGGGGGCGGCCAGCCCCAGCATTTT
>TRBJ2-3|TRBD2|TRBV12-3/TRBV12-4|few
CASSLAIGGMADTQYF
TGTGCCAGCAGTTTAGCCATCGGGGGGATGGCGGATACGCAGTATTTT
>TRBJ2-3|TRBD1|TRBV12-3/TRBV12-4|many
CASSSRDRGRDTQYF
TGTGCCAGCAGTTCCAGGGACAGGGGGCGCGATACGCAGTATTTT
>TRBJ2-7|TRBD1|TRBV20-1|many
CSAAGGSYNEQYF
TGCAGCGCAGCAGGGGGCTCCTACAATGAGCAGTACTTC
>TRBJ2-5|TRBD1|TRBV4-3|NA
CASSQNRGPQETQYF
TGCGCCAGCAGCCAGAACAGGGGCCCCCAAGAGACCCAGTACTTC
>TRBJ1-5|NA|TRBV2|NA
CAGRLGNQPQHF
TGTGCCGGGCGGCTAGGCAATCAGCCCCAGCATTTT
>TRBJ2-7|NA|TRBV15|NA
CATSRDLGRYEQYF
TGTGCCACCAGCAGAGACTTAGGGAGGTACGAGCAGTACTTC
>TRBJ2-7|NA|TRBV11-2|few
CASNETGLNLEQYF
TGTGCCAGCAACGAAACGGGACTGAACCTAGAGCAGTACTTC
>TRBJ2-1|NA|TRBV5-1|few
CASTSEITINEQFF
TGCGCCAGCACCTCAGAGATAACCATCAATGAGCAGTTCTTC
>TRBJ1-2|NA|TRBV12-3/TRBV12-4|many
CASSLTASNYGYTF
TGTGCCAGCAGTTTGACGGCATCTAACTATGGCTACACCTTC
>TRBJ2-1|NA|TRBV20-1|NA
CSASYGYQETQFF
TGCAGTGCTAGCTACGGGTACCAAGAGACCCAGTTCTTC
>TRBJ2-3|NA|TRBV12-3/TRBV12-4|NA
CAISDGTTNTDTQYF
TGTGCCATCAGTGATGGGACAACGAACACAGATACGCAGTATTTT
>TRBJ1-1|TRBD1|TRBV18|NA
CASRDSLRTEAFF
TGTGCCAGCCGGGACAGTTTACGCACTGAAGCTTTCTTT
>TRBJ1-6|NA|TRBV6-5|NA
CASRGGNSPLHF
TGTGCCAGCAGGGGAGGGAATTCACCCCTCCACTTT
>TRBJ2-1|NA|TRBV25-1|few
CASSAGGGAEFF
TGTGCCAGCAGTGCTGGAGGAGGGGCCGAGTTCTTC
>TRBJ2-3|NA|TRBV6-6|once
CASSYGRVHTDTQYF
TGTGCCAGCAGTTACGGCAGGGTCCACACAGATACGCAGTATTTT
>TRBJ2-1|NA|TRBV7-2|many
CASSFMGPSNEQFF
TGTGCCAGCAGCTTCATGGGCCCCTCCAATGAGCAGTTCTTC
>TRBJ2-1|TRBD2|TRBV2|few
CASSQSSGDNNEQFF
TGTGCCAGCAGTCAGTCTAGCGGGGATAACAATGAGCAGTTCTTC
>TRBJ2-3|TRBD2|TRBV7-2|NA
CASRSRLAGDTQYF
TGTGCCAGCAGAAGCCGACTAGCGGGGGATACGCAGTATTTT
>TRBJ2-7|NA|TRBV7-2|few
CASSYGGKPSSYEQYF
TGTGCCAGCAGCTATGGGGGAAAACCTAGCTCCTACGAGCAGTACTTC
>TRBJ2-3|NA|TRBV7-2|many
CASSLSSWADTQYF
TGTGCCAGCAGCTTAAGTTCGTGGGCAGATACGCAGTATTTT
>TRBJ2-7|NA|TRBV20-1|few
CSARDGGAILDRDEQYF
TGCAGTGCTAGAGATGGGGGGGCCATTCTTGATCGTGACGAGCAGTACTTC
>TRBJ2-3|NA|TRBV5-1|once
CASKDSIVSTQYF
TGCGCCAGCAAGGACTCGATAGTGTCCACGCAGTATTTT
>TRBJ2-1|TRBD1|TRBV15|few
CATSSYRGSSYNEQFF
TGTGCCACCAGCAGCTACAGGGGCAGCTCCTACAATGAGCAGTTCTTC
>TRBJ2-7|NA|TRBV6-6|few
CASSYTSPGLQSYEQYF
TGTGCCAGCAGTTACACCTCTCCGGGACTCCAGTCCTACGAGCAGTACTTC
>TRBJ2-1|TRBD1|TRBV10-3|few
CATDRGLSYNEQFF
TGTGCCACTGACAGGGGGCTGAGCTACAATGAGCAGTTCTTC
>TRBJ2-1|NA|TRBV24-1|few
CATSDYRVPNEQFF
TGTGCCACCAGTGATTACAGGGTCCCCAATGAGCAGTTCTTC
>TRBJ2-5|NA|TRBV4-2|NA
CASSPGPDQETQYF
TGTGCCAGCAGCCCTGGACCGGATCAAGAGACCCAGTACTTC
>TRBJ1-4|NA|TRBV12-3/TRBV12-4|NA
CASTLGGNEKLFF
TGTGCCAGCACTCTCGGGGGTAATGAAAAACTGTTTTTT
>TRBJ2-7|NA|TRBV6-5|few
CASSYSRGGEQYF
TGTGCCAGCAGTTACTCCAGGGGTGGAGAGCAGTACTTC
>TRBJ1-2|NA|TRBV6-2/TRBV6-3|NA
CASSLTITGFYGYTF
TGTGCCAGCAGTCTGACTATAACGGGCTTCTATGGCTACACCTTC
>TRBJ1-1|NA|TRBV6-2/TRBV6-3|NA
CASSYSPRVMNTEAFF
TGTGCCAGCAGTTACTCACCCCGGGTAATGAACACTGAAGCTTTCTTT
>TRBJ1-4|TRBD1|TRBV12-3/TRBV12-4|NA
CASSPWDRGPKATNEKLFF
TGTGCCAGCAGTCCCTGGGACAGGGGACCGAAAGCAACTAATGAAAAACTGTTTTTT
>TRBJ2-7|TRBD2|TRBV12-3/TRBV12-4|once
CAGSKLAGEYNEQYF
TGTGCCGGCAGTAAACTAGCGGGGGAATACAATGAGCAGTACTTC
>TRBJ1-6|NA|TRBV6-2/TRBV6-3|NA
CASSYVPRGYSPLYF
TGTGCCAGCAGTTACGTTCCGAGGGGGTATTCACCCCTCTACTTT
>TRBJ1-5|NA|TRBV20-1|NA
CSARDLGVGGKSNQPQHF
TGCAGTGCTAGAGATCTTGGTGTAGGGGGTAAGAGCAATCAGCCCCAGCATTTT
>TRBJ1-4|NA|TRBV6-5|few
CASRHTGGGPDEKLFF
TGTGCCAGCAGACACACCGGGGGGGGGCCCGATGAAAAACTGTTTTTT
>TRBJ2-1|TRBD2|TRBV6-5|few
CASSPASGGVNEQFF
TGTGCTAGCAGTCCCGCTAGCGGGGGGGTCAATGAGCAGTTCTTC
>TRBJ1-1|NA|TRBV12-3/TRBV12-4|many
CASSLTWPNTEAFF
TGTGCCAGCAGTTTGACCTGGCCGAACACTGAAGCTTTCTTT
>TRBJ2-1|NA|TRBV29-1|NA
CSVLWGEETQFF
TGCAGCGTTCTCTGGGGGGAAGAGACCCAGTTCTTC
>TRBJ1-6|NA|TRBV20-1|NA
CSARASGTDNSPLHF
TGCAGTGCTAGAGCCTCCGGGACGGACAATTCACCCCTCCACTTT
>TRBJ1-2|NA|TRBV9|NA
CASTNEANRNYGYTF
TGTGCCAGCACCAACGAGGCGAACCGTAACTATGGCTACACCTTC
>TRBJ1-1|TRBD1|TRBV2|few
CASSEALGQGGVGNTEAFF
TGTGCCAGCAGTGAAGCGCTTGGACAGGGAGGGGTCGGGAACACTGAAGCTTTCTTT
>TRBJ2-3|NA|TRBV4-3|NA
CASSQDAGGNGDTQYF
TGCGCCAGCAGCCAAGATGCGGGCGGCAATGGGGATACGCAGTATTTT
>TRBJ2-1|NA|TRBV20-1|few
CSARDQGGQFF
TGCAGTGCTAGAGACCAGGGTGGGCAGTTCTTC
>TRBJ2-3|NA|TRBV9|NA
CASSGGSSPPGGDTQYF
TGTGCCAGCAGCGGGGGCAGTAGCCCACCTGGGGGAGATACGCAGTATTTT
>TRBJ2-3|NA|TRBV12-3/TRBV12-4|many
CASSLSVTADTQYF
TGTGCCAGCAGTCTCTCCGTGACGGCAGATACGCAGTATTTT
>TRBJ1-5|NA|TRBV6-5|few
CASFRGINQPQHF
TGTGCCAGCTTCCGCGGGATCAATCAGCCCCAGCATTTT
>TRBJ2-5|TRBD2|TRBV4-1|NA
CASSQDRGGSGGRETQYF
TGCGCCAGCAGCCAAGATCGGGGAGGTAGCGGGGGGCGAGAGACCCAGTACTTC
>TRBJ1-1|NA|TRBV6-5|NA
CASSYSAGNTKAFF
TGTGCCAGCAGTTACTCGGCAGGGAACACTAAAGCTTTCTTT
>TRBJ1-5|NA|TRBV29-1|NA
CSVEDTADQPQHF
TGCAGCGTTGAGGATACAGCAGATCAGCCCCAGCATTTT
>TRBJ1-2|TRBD1|TRBV14|NA
CASSQVAGQDYGYTF
TGTGCCAGCAGCCAAGTTGCCGGACAGGACTATGGCTACACCTTC
>TRBJ2-3|TRBD2|TRBV27|NA
CASSLLGGDADTQYF
TGTGCCAGCAGTTTACTGGGGGGGGATGCAGATACGCAGTATTTT
>TRBJ1-1|NA|TRBV7-9|few
CASSPNGATEAFF
TGTGCCAGCAGCCCCAATGGGGCCACTGAAGCTTTCTTT
>TRBJ2-7|TRBD1|TRBV12-3/TRBV12-4|NA
CASSFTGQGRNEQYF
TGTGCCAGCAGTTTCACCGGACAGGGGAGGAATGAGCAGTACTTC